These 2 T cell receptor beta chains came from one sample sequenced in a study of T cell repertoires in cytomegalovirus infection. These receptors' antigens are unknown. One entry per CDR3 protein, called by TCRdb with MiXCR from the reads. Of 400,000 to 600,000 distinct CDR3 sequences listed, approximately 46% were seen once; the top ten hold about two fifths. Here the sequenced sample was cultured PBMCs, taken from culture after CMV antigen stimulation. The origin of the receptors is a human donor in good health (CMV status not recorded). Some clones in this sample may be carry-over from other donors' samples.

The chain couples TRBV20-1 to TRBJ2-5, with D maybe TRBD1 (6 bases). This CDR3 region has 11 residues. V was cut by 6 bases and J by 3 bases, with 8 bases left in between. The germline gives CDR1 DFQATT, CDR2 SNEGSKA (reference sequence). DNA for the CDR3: TGCAGTGCGGCAGGGGAAGAGACCCAGTACTTC. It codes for CSAAGEETQYF.

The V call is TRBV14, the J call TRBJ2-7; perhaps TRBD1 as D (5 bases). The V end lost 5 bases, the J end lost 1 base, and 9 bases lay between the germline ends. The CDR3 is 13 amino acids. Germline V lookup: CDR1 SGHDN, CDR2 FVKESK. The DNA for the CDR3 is TGTGCCAGCAGCAGGGGAATGTCCTACGAGCAGTACTTC. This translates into CASSRGMSYEQYF. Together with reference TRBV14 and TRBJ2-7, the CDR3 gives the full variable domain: EAGVTQFPSHSVIEKGQTVTLRCDPISGHDNLYWYRRVMGKEIKFLLHFVKESKQDESGMPNNRFLAERTGGTYSTLKVQPAELEDSGVYFCASSRGMSYEQYFGPGTRLTVT.